This record concerns one TCR beta chain sequence. Its specific antigen is unknown. Per-base qualities were not stored, and no clone one base away is much larger. The data are from a study of blood T cell repertoires in COVID-19 (dated by TCRdb to 2018 to 2021). Looking at the study overall: Collaborator samples came from the United States, Italy and Spain and covered acute and convalescent phases of COVID-19. The prospective study material was composed of cDNA or gDNA derived from T cells, B-cell-depleted T cells, or PBMCs. The dataset comprised deeply sampled blood TCRbeta repertoires from subjects exposed to, actively infected with, or recovered from COVID-19. A freely available public database, intended as a resource for researchers studying the immune response to SARS-CoV-2, is where the repertoires were released. The samples were drawn from two sources: the first 160 participants of the ongoing ImmuneRACE study, and 1,254 subjects contributed by 6 global collaborators. Sample metadata almost always included a de-identified subject ID, COVID-19 status, age in years and sex. Where available, HLA class I and class II types were obtained from metadata supplied by the sample provider rather than from assay-based typing. What the work shows at the level of the full study, not this receptor alone: The quantity of clinical and demographic metadata differed by source and by participant and was supplied without curation.

As encoded in the germline V gene, CDR1 is MGHRA while CDR2 is YSYEKL. Reading from cysteine to phenylalanine, the CDR3 counts 16 amino acids. Here the CDR3 DNA is all that survives: 48 bases in frame from base 1. The germline V and J ends show losses of 2 bases and 2 bases respectively, and no gene match explains 5 bases of the junction. Collaborating institutions collected whole blood in K2EDTA tubes following their own protocols. For TCRbeta analysis, collaborators shipped samples in one of three forms: frozen whole blood, isolated PBMCs, or DNA extracted from either of those sample types. The immunoSEQ Assay, a bias-controlled multiplex PCR, was used to amplify TCRbeta CDR3 regions from genomic DNA. On the authors' methods: The number of nucleated cells in each sample was estimated from the amplification of reference gene primers within the assay. Sequence reads were collapsed and filtered to measure the absolute abundance of every unique TCRbeta CDR3 rearrangement. For each sample, productive Simpson clonality was calculated as the square root of Simpson's diversity index across productive rearrangements. Imported from immuneACCESS, the table was reduced by TCRdb to in-frame sequences with V and J called. These copies leave out some clones; in studies compared against another copy, an unresolved V gene accounts for under half, and the cause of the remainder is not known. The D gene and trimming were derived from the DNA, and the V and J assignments and clone size from that table. Across this sample there are over 130,000 clones, with more than 85% seen only once. The top ten clonotypes cover less than 6.5% of the sample.

This chain is built from TRBV4-1 and TRBJ2-1, and TRBD2 matches 8 of the central bases. This clonotype was obtained from a human donor in a cohort sampled during active COVID-19. Sequencing used peripheral blood. The CDR3 in this case is CASSQSSGSTYNEQFF. The DNA is as follows: TGCGCCAGCAGCCAATCCAGCGGGAGTACCTACAATGAGCAGTTCTTC.